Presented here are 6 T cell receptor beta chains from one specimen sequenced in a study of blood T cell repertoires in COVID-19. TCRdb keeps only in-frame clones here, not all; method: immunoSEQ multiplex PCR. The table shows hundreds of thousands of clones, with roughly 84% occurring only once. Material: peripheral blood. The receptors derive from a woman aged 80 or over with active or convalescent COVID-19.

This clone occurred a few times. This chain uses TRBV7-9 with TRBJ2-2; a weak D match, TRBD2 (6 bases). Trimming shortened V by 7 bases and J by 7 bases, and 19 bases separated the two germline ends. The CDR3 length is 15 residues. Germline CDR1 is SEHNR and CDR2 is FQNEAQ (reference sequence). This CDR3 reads CASTQGGRLSGELFF. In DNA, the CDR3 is TGTGCCAGCACTCAAGGAGGGAGGCTTAGCGGGGAGCTGTTTTTT.

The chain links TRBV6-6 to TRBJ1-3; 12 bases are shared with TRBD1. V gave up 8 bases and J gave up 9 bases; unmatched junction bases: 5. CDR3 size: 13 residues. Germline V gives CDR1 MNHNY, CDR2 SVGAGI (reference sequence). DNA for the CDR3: TGTGCCAGCCGGGACAGGGGGCCGAGCACCATATATTTT. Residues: CASRDRGPSTIYF.

The CDR3 reads CASTRSATNEKLFF. The CDR3 nucleotides are TGTGCCAGCACCCGGTCCGCAACTAATGAAAAACTGTTTTTT. The chain recombines TRBV11-3 with TRBJ1-4; no firm D call. The length of the CDR3 is 14 residues. From germline, CDR1 is SGHNT and CDR2 YENEEA. Trimming left V 7 bases short and J 0 bases short, with 9 bases between.

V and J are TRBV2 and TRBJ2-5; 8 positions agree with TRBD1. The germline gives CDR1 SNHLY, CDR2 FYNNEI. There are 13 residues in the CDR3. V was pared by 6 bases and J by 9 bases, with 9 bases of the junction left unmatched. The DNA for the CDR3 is TGTGCCAGCAGCGGACAGGGCGAATCGGCCCAGTACTTC. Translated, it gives CASSGQGESAQYF.

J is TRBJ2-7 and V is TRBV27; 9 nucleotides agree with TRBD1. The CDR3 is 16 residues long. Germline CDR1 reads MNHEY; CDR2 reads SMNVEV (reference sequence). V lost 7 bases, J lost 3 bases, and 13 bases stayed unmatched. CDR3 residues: CASTPRGQGPFYEQYF. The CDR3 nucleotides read TGTGCCAGCACCCCAAGGGGACAGGGTCCTTTCTACGAGCAGTACTTC.

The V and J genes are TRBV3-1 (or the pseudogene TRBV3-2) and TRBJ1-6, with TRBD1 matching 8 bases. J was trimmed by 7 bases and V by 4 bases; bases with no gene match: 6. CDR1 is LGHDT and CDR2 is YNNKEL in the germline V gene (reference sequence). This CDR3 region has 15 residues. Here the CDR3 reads CASSPRQGPNSPLHF. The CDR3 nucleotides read TGTGCCAGCAGCCCCCGACAGGGGCCGAATTCACCCCTCCACTTT.